This record concerns one T cell receptor beta chain sequence. Its antigen remains unidentified. The sample comes from a study of shared clonotypes between healthy human individuals. Study outcomes and limitations: Roughly 5% of naive CD4 clonotypes were common to four donors. Clonotypes shared by all four sorted-subset donors had higher generation probabilities than non-shared clonotypes.

The healthy adult donors were HIV-negative and reported no recent acute infections or vaccinations. Germline CDR1 reads KGHSH; CDR2 reads LQKENI. There are 14 residues in the CDR3. Between the trimmed V and J ends, which lost 0 bases and 1 base, there was a span of 6 bases. Samples underwent the assay at deep level. The protocol was immunoSEQ multiplex PCR, while the TCRdb copy is restricted to in-frame clones and leaves out a portion. The sample comprises approximately 1.4 million clones, 98% of which are singletons, and around 0.47% rests with the top ten. The V call is TRBV18, the J call TRBJ1-1; D call uncertain. The sample taken for sequencing was naive CD4+ T cells sorted from blood. The subset here: CD45RA+ positively selected. This TCR was recovered from a man aged 25-45 years in good health. The CDR3 DNA follows: TGTGCCAGCTCACCACCGGCGGCGAACACTGAAGCTTTCTTT. This encodes CASSPPAANTEAFF.